Below are 19 T cell receptor beta chains sequenced from a single sample in a study of T cell responses to AZD1222 COVID-19 vaccine. Here immunoSEQ multiplex PCR was the method, and the copy in TCRdb shows in-frame clones only, minus some. The sample shows approximately 99,000 clones, roughly nine tenths of them seen only once. The sequences come from peripheral blood, collected on day 0 of MenACWY control vaccination. The receptor source for this set is an adult in good health.

This clone occurred a few times. The rearrangement links TRBV5-1 to TRBJ2-5; 9 bases are shared with TRBD2. The germline V gene encodes CDR1 SGHRS and CDR2 YFSETQ. V was pared by 3 bases and J by 1 base, with 4 bases of the junction left unmatched. This CDR3 region has 15 residues. CDR3 region: CASSSAGGSQETQYF. CDR3 sequence (DNA): TGCGCCAGCAGCTCGGCGGGGGGGAGCCAAGAGACCCAGTACTTC.

This clone was picked up a small number of times. CDR3 sequence reads: CASSLRQGANEQYF. The CDR3 DNA reads TGCGCCAGCAGCTTGAGACAGGGGGCCAACGAGCAGTACTTC. The V and J genes are TRBV5-1 and TRBJ2-7; 10 positions agree with TRBD1. Germline trimming cut 1 base from V and 5 bases from J; bases unmatched to any gene: 3. The CDR3 sequence is 14 residues long. Germline CDR1 is SGHRS and CDR2 is YFSETQ.

DNA for the CDR3: TGTGCCAGCGGCCCAGGGATGAACACTGAAGCTTTCTTT. Its protein product is CASGPGMNTEAFF. The rearrangement uses TRBV19 and TRBJ1-1; D may be TRBD1 (5 bases). From germline, CDR1 is LNHDA and CDR2 SQIVND (reference sequence). The CDR3 length is 13 residues. Between the trimmed V and J ends, which lost 9 bases and 0 bases, there was a span of 11 bases.

V and J are TRBV7-2 and TRBJ1-1; 8 bases are shared with TRBD1. CDR1 and CDR2 from the germline V gene are SGHTA and FQGNSA. The CDR3 is made up of 14 amino acids. With 4 bases clipped from V and 5 bases from J, the junction kept 6 bases outside the gene matches. The CDR3 reads CASSSGQVITEAFF. In nucleotides, the CDR3 is TGTGCCAGCAGCTCGGGACAGGTGATAACTGAAGCTTTCTTT.

This sequence joins TRBV10-3 and TRBJ1-1; TRBD1 is a possible D gene (5 bases). CDR1 ENHRY and CDR2 SYGVKD come from the germline V gene. V was pared by 2 bases and J by 4 bases, with 11 bases between. CDR3 length equals 14 residues. DNA of the CDR3: TGTGCCATCAGTGAGGCAGGGAGGAGCACTGAAGCTTTCTTT. Translating it yields CAISEAGRSTEAFF.

The chain couples TRBV18 to TRBJ1-5; D is unclear. Trimming stripped 4 bases from V and 0 bases from J, with 16 bases between. CDR1 and CDR2 (germline): KGHSH, LQKENI. This CDR3 is built from 17 residues. CDR3 bases: TGTGCCAGCTCACAGGGAGAAGTATCCTATAGCAATCAGCCCCAGCATTTT. Its translation is CASSQGEVSYSNQPQHF. Variable domain in full (rest from reference TRBV18 and TRBJ1-5): NAGVMQNPRHLVRRRGQEARLRCSPMKGHSHVYWYRQLPEEGLKFMVYLQKENIIDESGMPKERFSAEFPKEGPSILRIQQVVRGDSAAYFCASSQGEVSYSNQPQHFGDGTRLSIL.

This clone was recorded once. The chain combines TRBV27 with TRBJ1-4; TRBD1 matches 7 bases. Germline lookup yields CDR1 MNHEY and CDR2 SMNVEV (reference sequence). With V trimmed by 6 bases and J by 5 bases, 6 bases remained unmatched. This CDR3 contains 14 residues. This CDR3 reads CASSTGEGNEKLFF. In DNA form, the CDR3 reads TGTGCCAGCAGCACAGGGGAGGGGAATGAAAAACTGTTTTTT.

CDR3 residues: CASSGRNTGELFF. The CDR3 bases are TGTGCCAGCAGCGGAAGGAACACCGGGGAGCTGTTTTTT. The chain employs TRBV6-5 and TRBJ2-2; D is unresolved. V lost 6 bases, J lost 1 base, and 6 bases lay in between. From germline, CDR1 is MNHEY and CDR2 SVGAGI. This CDR3 has 13 amino acids.

The gene calls are TRBV28 and TRBJ2-1, with D possibly matching TRBD1 (5 bases). V lost 2 bases and J 2 bases, leaving 10 bases between the germline ends. Germline CDR1 is MDHEN and CDR2 is SYDVKM. This CDR3 region has 15 residues. The CDR3 is CASSLGQGPYNEQFF. DNA of the CDR3: TGTGCCAGCAGTTTAGGGCAGGGTCCCTACAATGAGCAGTTCTTC.

The chain carries TRBV2 and TRBJ1-2; D ambiguous. Germline CDR1 reads SNHLY; CDR2 reads FYNNEI. CDR3 size: 12 residues. V was trimmed by 6 bases and J by 1 base, leaving 6 bases between them. The CDR3 reads CASRSDNYGYTF. The DNA for the CDR3 is TGTGCCAGCAGGTCCGATAACTATGGCTACACCTTC.

The chain uses TRBV11-2 and TRBJ2-2, with a tentative D call TRBD2 (6 bases). The CDR3 length is 15 residues. The V gene's germline CDR1 is SGHAT and CDR2 FQNNGV. V lost 5 bases to trimming and J lost 6 bases, with 16 bases between them. The CDR3 is CASSMTSFQAGELFF. Here the CDR3 DNA reads TGTGCCAGCAGCATGACTAGTTTTCAGGCCGGGGAGCTGTTTTTT.

A few counts support this clone. This chain links TRBV7-9 with TRBJ2-3; D is possibly TRBD1 (6 bases). Germline lookup yields CDR1 SEHNR and CDR2 FQNEAQ (reference sequence). This CDR3 has 14 amino acids. V lost 3 bases, J lost 4 bases, and 11 bases lay in between. As DNA, the CDR3 is TGTGCCAGCAGCTTTACTAGACAGGCAGATACGCAGTATTTT. This sequence encodes CASSFTRQADTQYF.

Written as DNA, the CDR3 is TGTGCCAGCAGCTCTGCCGGGGGCGCGGATGGCTACACCTTC. Its protein is CASSSAGGADGYTF. The chain has TRBV7-2 and TRBJ1-2, with D possibly matching TRBD1 (6 bases). CDR3 length: 14 residues. The germline V gene has CDR1 SGHTA and CDR2 FQGNSA. The V end was cut by 4 bases, the J end by 6 bases, with 15 bases between.

The genes are TRBV30 and TRBJ2-5; tentative D call: TRBD2 (6 bases). This CDR3 region has 18 residues. V dropped 4 bases and J dropped 5 bases, with 29 bases sitting between them. Looked up from germline, CDR1 is GTSNPN and CDR2 is SVGIG (reference sequence). The DNA of the CDR3 is TGTGCCTGGAAAGCTGGGGGGTTCGGGCTGGGACGGGGTGAGACCCAGTACTTC. Residues: CAWKAGGFGLGRGETQYF.

The V call is TRBV13, the J call TRBJ2-7; D is undetermined. This CDR3 has 12 amino acids. Germline values: CDR1 PRHDT, CDR2 FYEKMQ (reference sequence). The V gene lost 5 bases and the J gene lost 3 bases, with 8 bases spanning the gap. The CDR3, as DNA: TGTGCCAGCAGCCTCCACAGCTACGAGCAGTACTTC. Amino acids: CASSLHSYEQYF.

The chain carries TRBV19 and TRBJ1-6; TRBD1 aligns across 7 bases. Trimming cost V 3 bases and J 8 bases; bases outside gene matches: 4. Germline assignment: CDR1 LNHDA and CDR2 SQIVND (reference sequence). The CDR3 has 14 residues. CDR3 region: CASSITGVDSPLHF. The CDR3 DNA reads as TGTGCCAGTAGTATCACAGGGGTAGATTCACCCCTCCACTTT.

V is TRBV4-3 and J is TRBJ2-5; no clear D. V lost 3 bases to trimming and J lost 2 bases, with 13 bases between them. Per germline, CDR1 LGHNA and CDR2 YSLEER. The CDR3 is 15 amino acids. In DNA form, the CDR3 reads TGCGCCAGCAGCCACTATTGGGGTGCACAAGAGACCCAGTACTTC. Translating gives CASSHYWGAQETQYF.

This sequence joins TRBV6-2 or TRBV6-3 and TRBJ2-5, with TRBD2 matching over 8 bases. J lost 2 bases, V lost 5 bases, and 7 bases had no gene match. Germline CDR1 is MNHEY and CDR2 is SVGEGT. This CDR3 contains 15 residues. CDR3 nucleotides: TGTGCCAGCAGTAAAGAGTCGGGGGGGCAAGAGACCCAGTACTTC. It is translated as CASSKESGGQETQYF.

This clone is a singleton in its sample. The J gene is TRBJ1-2, the V gene TRBV30, with D unclear. The CDR3 sequence is 11 residues long. The germline CDR1 and CDR2 sequences are GTSNPN and SVGIG (reference sequence). The V gene lost 2 bases and the J gene lost 7 bases, with 8 bases spanning the gap. The CDR3 reads CAWSRIVGYTF. The DNA of the CDR3 is TGTGCCTGGAGTAGAATTGTTGGCTACACCTTC.